This T cell receptor (beta chain) originates from a study of T cells in Graves' hyperthyroidism and ophthalmopathy. Whole-study findings and limits: Model predictions of ophthalmopathy came a median about six months before onset. Most expanded thyroid clonotypes above 0.001 recurred in blood.

Trimming removed 0 bases at V and 6 bases at J, with 14 bases between. Germline V lookup: CDR1 KGHSH, CDR2 LQKENI. This CDR3 is built from 15 residues. TCR beta CDR3 region amplification was performed from RNA transcripts. A first-round RT-PCR of the TCR CDR3 used the HTBI primer set. TCRdb itself ran the multiplex PCR reads through MiXCR, one entry per CDR3 protein. Of about 640,000 distinct CDR3 sequences in the sample, roughly 20% were seen once. Lactation, pregnancy, other autoimmune disease or uncontrolled infection excluded patients. In its sample, this clonotype was seen many times. Its matching antigen is unknown.

Sequencing was carried out using blood. V usage is TRBV18 and J usage is TRBJ1-1; a possible D gene is TRBD1 (6 bases). The clonotype comes from a man aged 30 to 45 with Graves' ophthalmopathy. This chain's CDR3 is CASSPPGAARPEAFF. In nucleotides, the CDR3 is TGTGCCAGCTCACCACCGGGGGCCGCTCGGCCTGAAGCTTTCTTT. Full variable domain (outside the CDR3, taken from reference TRBV18 and TRBJ1-1): NAGVMQNPRHLVRRRGQEARLRCSPMKGHSHVYWYRQLPEEGLKFMVYLQKENIIDESGMPKERFSAEFPKEGPSILRIQQVVRGDSAAYFCASSPPGAARPEAFFGQGTRLTVV.